Listed below are T cell receptor delta chains from one sample, sequenced in a study of DNA immune sequencing with unique molecular identifiers. TCRdb fed the multiplex PCR reads to CATT. Counted here are some 4,500 delta-chain clones, roughly 13% occurring once; the ten biggest clones make up 40% to 65%. Sequenced: gamma-delta T cells enriched from blood buffy coat, or unenriched PBMCs (not recorded which). These receptors all come from a human donor in good health. Both conserved end residues are part of each CDR3. The D gene is left open where the match is weak. Rows may omit the clone size; those that give it use once, few, many or a size class.

j_call,v_call,d_call,clone_size,cdr3_nt,cdr3_aa
TRDJ1,TRDV2,TRDD3,large,TGTGCCTGTGACACCGTTTCTGGGGGATACGATAAACTCATCTTT,CACDTVSGGYDKLIF
TRDJ1,TRDV2,TRDD3,many,TGTGCCTGTGACCCTGTACTGGGGGATACGGGGAACACCGATAAACTCATCTTT,CACDPVLGDTGNTDKLIF
TRDJ1,TRDV2,TRDD3,many,TGTGCCTGTGACACGCTGGGGGTCACCGATAAACTCATCTTT,CACDTLGVTDKLIF
TRDJ1,TRAV38-2/DV8,TRDD3,many,TGTGCTTATAGGAGAGTAACTAGGGGGATACACACCGATAAACTCATCTTT,CAYRRVTRGIHTDKLIF
TRDJ1,TRDV1,NA,few,TGTGCTCTTGGGGAACGGCCCATCACCGATAAACTCATCTTT,CALGERPITDKLIF
TRDJ1,TRDV2,TRDD3,medium-sized,TGTGCCTGTGACACTGTCCTACCTGGGGGACAGAGGACCGATAAACTCATCTTT,CACDTVLPGGQRTDKLIF
TRDJ1,TRDV2,TRDD3,large,TGTGCCTGTGACACTCTCTGGGGGATACTTAATAAAACCGATAAACTCATCTTT,CACDTLWGILNKTDKLIF
TRDJ1,TRDV2,NA,many,TGTGCCTGTGACACTGTCCTACGGGGGAGCCCGTACACCGATAAACTCATCTTT,CACDTVLRGSPYTDKLIF
TRDJ1,TRDV2,TRDD3,many,TGTGCCTGTGACAGACTGGGGGATACCGATAAACTCATCTTT,CACDRLGDTDKLIF
TRDJ1,TRDV2,TRDD3,medium-sized,TGTGCCTGTGACACCCTTACTGGGGGTCGTGAAGGGTACACCGATAAACTCATCTTT,CACDTLTGGREGYTDKLIF
TRDJ3,TRDV2,NA,medium-sized,TGTGCCTGTGACGCCACCTCCAGTTCCAACTCCTGGGACACCCGACAGATGTTTTTC,CACDATSSSNSWDTRQMFF
TRDJ1,TRDV2,TRDD3,medium-sized,TGTGCCTGTGACAAGTGGGGGATCCCGCAAGTCACCGATAAACTCATCTTT,CACDKWGIPQVTDKLIF
TRDJ1,TRDV1,TRDD3,NA,TGTGCTCTTGGGGCTAGACTGGGGGATACATTCACCGATAAACTCATCTTT,CALGARLGDTFTDKLIF
TRDJ1,TRDV2,TRDD3,many,TGTGCCTGTGACACCACCCCGATCTGGGGGATACCGGGCACCGATAAACTCATCTTT,CACDTTPIWGIPGTDKLIF
TRDJ1,TRDV2,TRDD3,medium-sized,TGTGCCTGTGACCCTCTACTGGGGGAGCCCTACACCGATAAACTCATCTTT,CACDPLLGEPYTDKLIF
TRDJ1,TRDV2,TRDD3,many,TGTGCCTGTGACGCTTGGGGGATCAACACCGATAAACTCATCTTT,CACDAWGINTDKLIF
TRDJ1,TRDV2,TRDD3,medium-sized,TGTGCCTGTGACACCATTGGGGGATCGTTCAACGATAAACTCATCTTT,CACDTIGGSFNDKLIF
TRDJ3,TRAV38-2/DV8,TRDD3,medium-sized,TGTGCTTATAGGGGCACTGGGGGGAATTCCTGGGACACCCGACAGATGTTTTTC,CAYRGTGGNSWDTRQMFF
TRDJ1,TRAV36/DV7,TRDD3,many,TGTGCTGTGGAGGCGGATCGGGGTTCCTACGCGCTGGGGGATACCGGGGCCGATAAACTCATCTTT,CAVEADRGSYALGDTGADKLIF
TRDJ1,TRDV2,NA,hyperexpanded,TGTGCCTGTGACCCGTCCGATCGGAAGTACACCGATAAACTCATCTTT,CACDPSDRKYTDKLIF
TRDJ1,TRDV2,TRDD3,few,TGTGCCTGTGACACCGGATGGAACTGGGATACGTACACCGATAAACTCATCTTT,CACDTGWNWDTYTDKLIF
TRDJ3,TRDV2,TRDD3,few,TGTGCCTGTGACAAGCTGGGGGATACGCGCTCCTGGGTCACCCGACAGATGTTTTTC,CACDKLGDTRSWVTRQMFF
TRDJ1,TRDV2,TRDD3,many,TGTGCCTGCGACGCTATTAGGATACTGGGGGATAAACTCATCTTT,CACDAIRILGDKLIF
TRDJ1,TRDV3,NA,many,TGTGCCTTTTCCTCCTACGAGACTGGGGTCCCCGGTTCCGATAAACTCATCTTT,CAFSSYETGVPGSDKLIF
TRDJ1,TRAV38-2/DV8,TRDD3,many,TGTGCTTATAGGCTTCCTACGGAAGAGGTTAACTGGGGGATCAGCAGGGTCACCGATAAACTCATCTTT,CAYRLPTEEVNWGISRVTDKLIF
TRDJ1,TRDV2,TRDD3,medium-sized,TGTGCCTGTGACACCCCAGAGAGGGGATACGCCCCCTTGTACACCGATAAACTCATCTTT,CACDTPERGYAPLYTDKLIF
TRDJ1,TRDV2,TRDD3,many,TGTGCCTGTGACACCGTACTGGGGGACCGAACGTACACCGATAAACTCATCTTT,CACDTVLGDRTYTDKLIF
TRDJ1,TRDV1,TRDD2,medium-sized,TGTGCTCTTGGGGACCTACCAAGGACTTCCTACGTCCGGGGGGGGACGTACACCGATAAACTCATCTTT,CALGDLPRTSYVRGGTYTDKLIF
TRDJ1,TRDV2,TRDD3,few,TGTGCCTGTGACTCCCTGGGGGTAGGGGCTTACACCGATAAACTCATCTTT,CACDSLGVGAYTDKLIF
TRDJ2,TRDV2,TRDD3,many,TGTGCCTGTGACACGGTGGGGGATGTGGGGTCGGGGGCACAACTCTTCTTT,CACDTVGDVGSGAQLFF
TRDJ3,TRDV2,NA,medium-sized,TGTGCCTGTGACCCGGCTAGCTCCTGGGACACCCGACAGATGTTTTTC,CACDPASSWDTRQMFF
TRDJ1,TRDV3,TRDD3,NA,TGTGCCTTTAGTAGAAACCTCAGCCGCTGGGGGATACAACCCGATAAACTCATCTTT,CAFSRNLSRWGIQPDKLIF
TRDJ1,TRDV2,TRDD3,NA,TGTGCCTGTGACACTCTGGGGGATAGGGACGATAAACTCATCTTT,CACDTLGDRDDKLIF
TRDJ1,TRAV38-2/DV8,TRDD3,many,TGTGCTTATAGGAGCGCGTATCCCTCGGCCTTTCTGGGGGACAGCACCGATAAACTCATCTTT,CAYRSAYPSAFLGDSTDKLIF
TRDJ1,TRDV2,NA,many,TGTGCCTGTGACACCTTCGGCCTGGGGACGACGGGGGGAGAACTCATCTTT,CACDTFGLGTTGGELIF
TRDJ1,TRAV38-2/DV8,NA,many,TGTGCTTATCTACCTCCGTACACCGATAAACTCATCTTT,CAYLPPYTDKLIF
TRDJ3,TRDV2,NA,medium-sized,TGTGCCTGTGACGAAACCAGCTCCTGGGACACCCGACAGATGTTTTTC,CACDETSSWDTRQMFF